The source of this TCR beta chain is a study of blood T cells in healthy people across ages. Alongside a J-beta primer mix, a sample-barcoded 5' primer served in a second PCR lasting roughly 6 to 12 cycles. CDR3-containing paired-end reads numbering at least 2.5 million came from each sample. A single record per CDR3 protein comes from TCRdb applying MiXCR to the 5' RACE reads. This sample has fewer than 750,000 distinct CDR3 sequences, with roughly half found just once. Germline V gives CDR1 DFQATT, CDR2 SNEGSKA (reference sequence). The CDR3 consists of 12 residues. V dropped 6 bases and J dropped 0 bases, with 9 bases sitting between them. This clonotype was picked up many times. Its cognate antigen is unknown. General study findings and limits: Getting older went along with TCR beta diversity per million T cells dropping roughly linearly. A strong correlation was seen between TCR beta diversity and naive T cell percentage. Fewer expanded clones and more diversity marked long-lived versus aged donors.

The genes are TRBV20-1 and TRBJ2-7; tentatively, D is TRBD1 (6 bases). What was sequenced was blood. This TCR was recovered from a woman aged 80 or older in good health. The CDR3 DNA reads TGCAGTGCCAGGACAGCCTCCTACGAGCAGTACTTC. Amino acids: CSARTASYEQYF.